One and the same sample provided the 11 T cell receptor beta chains below, sequenced in a study of OX40 agonist ivuxolimab in advanced cancers. Produced via immunoSEQ multiplex PCR; TCRdb's table is partial and in-frame only. The sample holds around 24,000 clones, 85% seen once. Sample: CD4+ or CD8+ T cells sorted from blood, taken in a trial of the OX40 agonist ivuxolimab. Receptors were obtained from an adult with an advanced solid tumor such as melanoma, head and neck, liver or kidney cancer.

The J gene is TRBJ2-3, the V gene TRBV7-6; 8 bases map to TRBD2. CDR1 SGHVS and CDR2 FNYEAQ come from the germline V gene. V trimming: 5 bases; J trimming: 1 base; junction bases outside the gene matches: 2. CDR3 length: 14 amino acids. The CDR3 protein is CASSRAGGTDTQYF. The DNA for the CDR3 is TGTGCCAGCAGCCGAGCGGGAGGCACAGATACGCAGTATTTT. Combining the CDR3 with reference TRBV7-6 and TRBJ2-3 gives the whole variable domain GAGVSQSPRYKVTKRGQDVALRCDPISGHVSLYWYRQALGQGPEFLTYFNYEAQQDKSGLPNDRFSAERPEGSISTLTIQRTEQRDSAMYRCASSRAGGTDTQYFGPGTRLTVL.

The chain uses TRBV6-5 and TRBJ1-1, with D unclear. The CDR3 length is 15 residues. V lost 2 bases to trimming and J lost 4 bases, with 14 bases between them. Germline CDR1 is MNHEY and CDR2 is SVGAGI. CDR3 DNA: TGTGCCAGCAGTTACCCGCCCAGCCGTAGCACTGAAGCTTTCTTT. Translating gives CASSYPPSRSTEAFF.

The rearrangement uses TRBV27 and TRBJ2-7; possible D gene TRBD1, 5 bases. Germline CDR1 MNHEY, CDR2 SMNVEV (reference sequence). With 0 bases removed from V and 4 bases from J, the gap between germline ends came to 13 bases. The CDR3 loop spans 15 amino acids. CDR3 region: CASSLSGVGKYEQYF. DNA of the CDR3: TGTGCCAGCAGTTTATCAGGGGTCGGAAAGTACGAGCAGTACTTC.

V usage is TRBV11-2 and J usage is TRBJ1-2, with D perhaps TRBD1 (6 bases). The V gene's germline CDR1 is SGHAT and CDR2 FQNNGV. V lost 7 bases and J 2 bases, leaving 14 bases between the germline ends. CDR3 size: 14 residues. The CDR3 loop reads CASTSWGANYGYTF. DNA for the CDR3: TGTGCCAGCACCTCGTGGGGGGCGAACTATGGCTACACCTTC. Complete variable domain (other parts from reference TRBV11-2 and TRBJ1-2): EAGVAQSPRYKIIEKRQSVAFWCNPISGHATLYWYQQILGQGPKLLIQFQNNGVVDDSQLPKDRFSAERLKGVDSTLKIQPAKLEDSAVYLCASTSWGANYGYTFGSGTRLTVV.

J is TRBJ2-3 and V is TRBV7-9; D uncertain. The germline V and J ends were trimmed by 3 bases and 2 bases, with 12 bases remaining between them. CDR3 length: 15 amino acids. Germline CDR1 SEHNR, CDR2 FQNEAQ (reference sequence). CDR3 in amino acids: CASSFGPYSTDTQYF. In nucleotides, the CDR3 is TGTGCCAGCAGCTTTGGACCCTACTCCACAGATACGCAGTATTTT.

This chain uses TRBV6-5 with TRBJ2-7; 11 nucleotides match TRBD2. Germline V gene lookup returns CDR1 MNHEY and CDR2 SVGAGI. This CDR3 is 13 amino acids long. CDR3 sequence (DNA): TGTGCGGTAGCGGGAGGGGGGACCTACGAGCAGTACTTC. This gives the protein CAVAGGGTYEQYF.

The J gene is TRBJ2-5, the V gene TRBV5-6; 8 bases match TRBD1. Germline CDR1 and CDR2: SGHDT and YYEEEE. Unmatched junction bases numbered 2, after V lost 3 bases and J lost 1 base. The CDR3 contains 14 residues. The CDR3 loop is CASSYTGGQETQYF. The CDR3, as DNA: TGTGCCAGCAGCTACACAGGGGGCCAAGAGACCCAGTACTTC. The whole variable domain, remainder taken from reference TRBV5-6 and TRBJ2-5, is DAGVTQSPTHLIKTRGQQVTLRCSPKSGHDTVSWYQQALGQGPQFIFQYYEEEERQRGNFPDRFSGHQFPNYSSELNVNALLLGDSALYLCASSYTGGQETQYFGPGTRLLVL.

The V gene is TRBV5-4, the J gene TRBJ1-1; 9 bases match TRBD1. The CDR3 has 15 residues. Germline V gene lookup returns CDR1 SGHNT and CDR2 YYREEE (reference sequence). The ends lost 3 bases at V and 2 bases at J; junction bases unmatched: 5. CDR3 nucleotides: TGTGCCAGCAGCTGGACAGGGGTAACCAACACTGAAGCTTTCTTT. Translating gives CASSWTGVTNTEAFF.

The rearrangement joins TRBV6-1 to TRBJ1-5; no clear D gene. In germline, CDR1 is MNHNS, CDR2 SASEGT. V was pared by 4 bases and J by 6 bases, with 16 bases between. This CDR3 is 15 amino acids long. Here the CDR3 reads CASSASKAWGQPQHF. The CDR3 DNA follows: TGTGCCAGCAGTGCCAGTAAGGCATGGGGTCAGCCCCAGCATTTT.

This chain joins TRBV6-5 and TRBJ2-5, with D perhaps TRBD1 (5 bases). Near its end, the DNA agrees better with TRBJ2-7, so the J call may be wrong. The germline V gene has CDR1 MNHEY and CDR2 SVGAGI. CDR3 length: 13 amino acids. CDR3 nucleotide sequence: TGTGCCAGCAGTCCTGACAGAACCTACGAGCAGTACTTC. Translation: CASSPDRTYEQYF.

The rearrangement joins TRBV13 to TRBJ2-7, with D tentatively TRBD2 (5 bases). The CDR3 is 14 residues long. The germline V gene has CDR1 PRHDT and CDR2 FYEKMQ (reference sequence). Trimming pared 5 bases from V and 2 bases from J, leaving 13 bases between. This CDR3 reads CASSIWTGAYEQYF. CDR3 bases: TGTGCCAGCAGCATCTGGACCGGGGCCTACGAGCAGTACTTC.